These T cell receptor beta chains were read from a single sample in a study of neurological immune-mediated disorders. TCRdb fed the 5' RACE reads into MiXCR, producing one record per CDR3 protein. The table records 20,000 to 25,000 distinct CDR3 sequences, 15% of them present only once. The sequencing sample was made of PBMCs. The receptors were gathered from a female donor with HTLV-1-associated myelopathy (HAM/TSP). Both conserved end residues are part of each CDR3. Each record gives: clone size, J gene, D gene, V gene, CDR3 DNA, CDR3 protein. A D gene is named only where the DNA matches it firmly. A clone size is listed for some rows: how often the clone was seen (once, few, many), or a class if it is expanded.

clone size: medium-sized
J gene: TRBJ1-1
D gene: TRBD1
V gene: TRBV11-3
CDR3 DNA: TGTGCCAGCAGCGCAACAGGGGGCACTGAAGCTTTCTTT
CDR3 protein: CASSATGGTEAFF

clone size: many
J gene: TRBJ2-1
D gene: TRBD2
V gene: TRBV29-1
CDR3 DNA: TGCAGCGTTGAGGATAGGACTAGCGGGAAGAATGAGCAGTTCTTC
CDR3 protein: CSVEDRTSGKNEQFF

clone size: medium-sized
J gene: TRBJ2-5
D gene: TRBD2
V gene: TRBV20-1
CDR3 DNA: TGCAGTGCTACGGGACTAGCGGAGGAGACCCAGTACTTC
CDR3 protein: CSATGLAEETQYF

clone size: many
J gene: TRBJ1-5
D gene: TRBD1
V gene: TRBV20-1
CDR3 DNA: TGCAGTGCTAGGTCCGGGACAGGGGTGGGTCAGCCCCAGCATTTT
CDR3 protein: CSARSGTGVGQPQHF

clone size: many
J gene: TRBJ2-3
D gene: TRBD1
V gene: TRBV27
CDR3 DNA: TGTGCCAGCAGTGCGCGACAGGGGATGGATACGCAGTATTTT
CDR3 protein: CASSARQGMDTQYF

clone size: many
J gene: TRBJ2-1
D gene: TRBD2
V gene: TRBV6-2/TRBV6-3
CDR3 DNA: TGTGCCAGCAGTCCGGGACTATCGGGTAATGAGCAGTTCTTC
CDR3 protein: CASSPGLSGNEQFF

clone size: many
J gene: TRBJ1-3
D gene: -
V gene: TRBV7-9
CDR3 DNA: TGTGCCAGCAGCCCCGGACAGATTCTTAGAAACACCATATATTTT
CDR3 protein: CASSPGQILRNTIYF

clone size: many
J gene: TRBJ2-5
D gene: -
V gene: TRBV7-7
CDR3 DNA: TGTGCTAGCAGCTGGACAGATCAAGAGACCCAGTACTTC
CDR3 protein: CASSWTDQETQYF

clone size: many
J gene: TRBJ2-1
D gene: TRBD1
V gene: TRBV20-1
CDR3 DNA: TGCAGTGCTAGACGACAGGGGGGATACAATGAGCAGTTCTTC
CDR3 protein: CSARRQGGYNEQFF

clone size: many
J gene: TRBJ2-4
D gene: TRBD1
V gene: TRBV5-4
CDR3 DNA: TGTGCCAGCAGCTTGGCTTTGACAGGGGGAGAAAACATTCAGTACTTC
CDR3 protein: CASSLALTGGENIQYF

clone size: many
J gene: TRBJ2-3
D gene: -
V gene: TRBV7-2
CDR3 DNA: TGTGCCAGCAGCTTAGCGGGTGGGGATACGCAGTATTTT
CDR3 protein: CASSLAGGDTQYF

clone size: -
J gene: TRBJ2-7
D gene: -
V gene: TRBV20-1
CDR3 DNA: TGCAGTGCTAGGGACCTTTCCTACGAGAAGTACTTC
CDR3 protein: CSARDLSYEKYF

clone size: many
J gene: TRBJ2-1
D gene: TRBD1
V gene: TRBV20-1
CDR3 DNA: TGCAGTGCCTTCGGACAGGGTCAACAGTTCTTC
CDR3 protein: CSAFGQGQQFF

clone size: -
J gene: TRBJ2-7
D gene: -
V gene: TRBV29-1
CDR3 DNA: TGCAGCGTTGAGCCAGGGGAGCACCCCTTCGAGCAGTACTTC
CDR3 protein: CSVEPGEHPFEQYF

clone size: many
J gene: TRBJ2-7
D gene: -
V gene: TRBV2
CDR3 DNA: TGTGCCAGCAGACCGCGGGCGGACCGATACGAGCAGTACTTC
CDR3 protein: CASRPRADRYEQYF

clone size: many
J gene: TRBJ2-1
D gene: -
V gene: TRBV6-5
CDR3 DNA: TGTGCCAGCAGTTACTCGCCCGGACCCTACAATGAGCAGTTCTTC
CDR3 protein: CASSYSPGPYNEQFF

clone size: many
J gene: TRBJ2-1
D gene: -
V gene: TRBV10-3
CDR3 DNA: TGTGCCATCAGTGAGTCTGGGGGCTCCTACAATGAGCAGTTCTTC
CDR3 protein: CAISESGGSYNEQFF

clone size: many
J gene: TRBJ2-3
D gene: -
V gene: TRBV20-1
CDR3 DNA: TGCAGTGCTAAGGTTCTAGTTGCAGATACGCAGTATTTT
CDR3 protein: CSAKVLVADTQYF

clone size: many
J gene: TRBJ1-5
D gene: -
V gene: TRBV28
CDR3 DNA: TGTGCCAGCAGTTTTATGAGCAATCAGCCCCAGCATTTT
CDR3 protein: CASSFMSNQPQHF

clone size: many
J gene: TRBJ2-2
D gene: TRBD2
V gene: TRBV29-1
CDR3 DNA: TGCAGCGTCACTTATATAGCGGGAGGGTTAGACACCGGGGAGCTGTTTTTT
CDR3 protein: CSVTYIAGGLDTGELFF

clone size: few
J gene: TRBJ2-3
D gene: TRBD2
V gene: TRBV20-1
CDR3 DNA: TGCAGTGCACTTTCCGGACTACAGCGGGAGGGCCTCCCAGATACGCAGTATTTT
CDR3 protein: CSALSGLQREGLPDTQYF

clone size: many
J gene: TRBJ2-2
D gene: -
V gene: TRBV20-1
CDR3 DNA: TGCAGTGCTAGAGATAGGGGGACCGGGGAGCTGTTTTTT
CDR3 protein: CSARDRGTGELFF

clone size: medium-sized
J gene: TRBJ1-4
D gene: TRBD1
V gene: TRBV28
CDR3 DNA: TGTGCCAGCAGTAAAAGGACAGGAGTTAGTGAAAAACTGTTTTTT
CDR3 protein: CASSKRTGVSEKLFF

clone size: -
J gene: TRBJ1-1
D gene: -
V gene: TRBV29-1
CDR3 DNA: TGCAGCGGAGGAAGGGACACTGAAGCTTTCTTT
CDR3 protein: CSGGRDTEAFF

clone size: many
J gene: TRBJ2-7
D gene: -
V gene: TRBV27
CDR3 DNA: TGTGCCAGCAGTCCCAAGAACAGTAACTACGAGCAGTACTTC
CDR3 protein: CASSPKNSNYEQYF

clone size: many
J gene: TRBJ2-3
D gene: TRBD2
V gene: TRBV7-3
CDR3 DNA: TGTGCCAGCAGCTTACTAGCGGGGGGGCCCGGTACGCAGTATTTT
CDR3 protein: CASSLLAGGPGTQYF

clone size: many
J gene: TRBJ2-3
D gene: -
V gene: TRBV10-3
CDR3 DNA: TGTGCCATCAGTAACCGTTCCACAGATACGCAGTATTTT
CDR3 protein: CAISNRSTDTQYF

clone size: many
J gene: TRBJ2-5
D gene: -
V gene: TRBV10-1
CDR3 DNA: TGCGCCAGCAGTAAGGACCGACCAGGAGAGACCCAGTACTTC
CDR3 protein: CASSKDRPGETQYF

clone size: many
J gene: TRBJ2-4
D gene: -
V gene: TRBV20-1
CDR3 DNA: TGCAGTGCTAGAGATTTGGGGTTGGGAAACATTCAGTACTTC
CDR3 protein: CSARDLGLGNIQYF

clone size: many
J gene: TRBJ2-7
D gene: TRBD2
V gene: TRBV11-2
CDR3 DNA: TGTGCCAGCAGCGCCGGGACTAGCGGCGAGCAGTACTTC
CDR3 protein: CASSAGTSGEQYF

clone size: -
J gene: TRBJ2-2
D gene: -
V gene: TRBV7-9
CDR3 DNA: TGTGCCAGCCTCCTTGACAGGTCAAACGGGGATCTGTTTTTT
CDR3 protein: CASLLDRSNGDLFF

clone size: many
J gene: TRBJ2-2
D gene: -
V gene: TRBV20-1
CDR3 DNA: TGCAGTGCTCAAATCAGAACAGGGTCCGGGGAGCTGTTTTTT
CDR3 protein: CSAQIRTGSGELFF

clone size: many
J gene: TRBJ2-1
D gene: TRBD2
V gene: TRBV20-1
CDR3 DNA: TGCAGTGCTAGAGATCTTCGGATAGCGGGAGGCCCCTACAATGAGCAGTTCTTC
CDR3 protein: CSARDLRIAGGPYNEQFF

clone size: -
J gene: TRBJ2-3
D gene: -
V gene: TRBV3-1
CDR3 DNA: TGTGCCAGCAGCCAGGGGAGGGGGGGCACAGATACGCAGTATTTT
CDR3 protein: CASSQGRGGTDTQYF

clone size: -
J gene: TRBJ1-3
D gene: -
V gene: TRBV7-2
CDR3 DNA: TGTGCCAGCAGCGCAGCGGGGGCGGATGGAAACACCATATATTTT
CDR3 protein: CASSAAGADGNTIYF

clone size: many
J gene: TRBJ2-1
D gene: -
V gene: TRBV7-2
CDR3 DNA: TGTGCCAGCAGGGGGTGGGGGAGCGATGAGCAGTTCTTC
CDR3 protein: CASRGWGSDEQFF

clone size: many
J gene: TRBJ2-6
D gene: TRBD2
V gene: TRBV10-3
CDR3 DNA: TGTGCCATCAGTGAGACTAGCGGGAGCTCTGGGGCCAACGTCCTGACTTTC
CDR3 protein: CAISETSGSSGANVLTF

clone size: many
J gene: TRBJ1-6
D gene: TRBD1
V gene: TRBV7-9
CDR3 DNA: TGTGCCAGCAGCGCCATGACAGGGCAGGGGAATTCACCCCTCCACTTT
CDR3 protein: CASSAMTGQGNSPLHF

clone size: many
J gene: TRBJ1-2
D gene: TRBD1
V gene: TRBV7-9
CDR3 DNA: TGTGCCAGCAACTTACAAGGGACAGTTTCTAACTATGGCTACACCTTC
CDR3 protein: CASNLQGTVSNYGYTF

clone size: many
J gene: TRBJ2-2
D gene: -
V gene: TRBV12-3/TRBV12-4
CDR3 DNA: TGTGCCAGCAGTTTGAGTGGGGGCACCGGGGAGCTGTTTTTT
CDR3 protein: CASSLSGGTGELFF

clone size: many
J gene: TRBJ2-5
D gene: -
V gene: TRBV7-8
CDR3 DNA: TGTGCCAGCAGCCCTCGTTTCGCCCAGTACTTC
CDR3 protein: CASSPRFAQYF

clone size: -
J gene: TRBJ2-3
D gene: -
V gene: TRBV14
CDR3 DNA: TGTGCCAGCAGCCAAGATTCGGCGGGGACTAGCACAGATACGCAGTATTTT
CDR3 protein: CASSQDSAGTSTDTQYF

clone size: many
J gene: TRBJ1-1
D gene: -
V gene: TRBV10-3
CDR3 DNA: TGTGCCATCAGGACGAACACTGAAGCTTTCTTT
CDR3 protein: CAIRTNTEAFF

clone size: many
J gene: TRBJ2-3
D gene: TRBD1
V gene: TRBV19
CDR3 DNA: TGTGCCAGTAGTGCCTCCCCCCCACAGGGGACAGATACGCAGTATTTT
CDR3 protein: CASSASPPQGTDTQYF

clone size: many
J gene: TRBJ2-1
D gene: TRBD1
V gene: TRBV9
CDR3 DNA: TGTGCCAGCAGCGTAGGGATGACAGGGTGGCCCTACAATGAGCAGTTCTTC
CDR3 protein: CASSVGMTGWPYNEQFF

clone size: once
J gene: TRBJ2-3
D gene: TRBD2
V gene: TRBV20-1
CDR3 DNA: TGCAGTGCTAGAGCCGTGGGGGGGGGAACTGGGAGCACAGATACGCAGTATTTT
CDR3 protein: CSARAVGGGTGSTDTQYF

clone size: many
J gene: TRBJ2-2
D gene: -
V gene: TRBV12-3/TRBV12-4
CDR3 DNA: TGTGCCAGCAATGTATGGTTGGGGGCCGGGGAGCTGTTTTTT
CDR3 protein: CASNVWLGAGELFF

clone size: -
J gene: TRBJ2-1
D gene: TRBD2
V gene: TRBV6-2/TRBV6-3
CDR3 DNA: TGTGCCAGCAGCCCCCTATCTCCTAGCGGGGGGGGTGGCAATGAGCAGTTCTTC
CDR3 protein: CASSPLSPSGGGGNEQFF

clone size: many
J gene: TRBJ2-7
D gene: TRBD2
V gene: TRBV20-1
CDR3 DNA: TGCAGTGCTACCCCTAGCGGGAGCAGGGAGCAGTACTTC
CDR3 protein: CSATPSGSREQYF

clone size: -
J gene: TRBJ2-6
D gene: -
V gene: TRBV4-3
CDR3 DNA: TGCGCCAGCAGCCAAAGTTCTGGGGCCAACGTCCTGACTTTC
CDR3 protein: CASSQSSGANVLTF

clone size: -
J gene: TRBJ2-2
D gene: -
V gene: TRBV12-3/TRBV12-4
CDR3 DNA: TGTGCCAGCAGCACGGGGAAAATCGGGGAGCTGTTTTTT
CDR3 protein: CASSTGKIGELFF

clone size: many
J gene: TRBJ2-7
D gene: TRBD2
V gene: TRBV27
CDR3 DNA: TGTGCCAGCAGTCCACAGAGCGGGGGGGCTTCTGAGCAGTACTTC
CDR3 protein: CASSPQSGGASEQYF

clone size: -
J gene: TRBJ2-3
D gene: -
V gene: TRBV20-1
CDR3 DNA: TGCAGTGCTTTCCGTGGGGATACGCAGTATTTT
CDR3 protein: CSAFRGDTQYF